This TCR beta chain was documented in a study of blood T cell repertoires in COVID-19 (dated by TCRdb to about 2020). At the level of the whole study: Samples covering the acute and convalescent phases of COVID-19 were provided by collaborators in the United States, Italy and Spain. Sample metadata almost always included a de-identified subject ID, COVID-19 status, age in years and sex. Where available, HLA class I and class II types were taken from metadata supplied by the sample provider and were not determined by assay-based typing. The dataset comprised deeply sampled blood TCRbeta repertoires from subjects exposed to, actively infected with, or recovered from COVID-19. The material from the prospective study consisted of cDNA or gDNA derived from T cells, B-cell-depleted T cells, or PBMCs. The repertoires were made available in a free public database intended to serve as a resource for research on the immune response to SARS-CoV-2. Samples came from the ongoing ImmuneRACE study (first 160 participants) plus 1,254 subjects from 6 global collaborators.

TCRbeta CDR3 regions were amplified from genomic DNA by means of the immunoSEQ Assay, a bias-controlled multiplex PCR. As for how the authors treated the data: The number of nucleated cells in each sample was estimated by amplification of reference gene primers within the assay. To quantify the absolute abundance of each unique TCRbeta CDR3 rearrangement, sequence reads were collapsed and filtered. Productive Simpson clonality was computed per sample as the square root of Simpson's diversity index over productive rearrangements. TCRdb's version of the immuneACCESS table is confined to in-frame rearrangements and falls short of the full clone set. An unresolved V gene accounts for under half of the shortfall where checked; the remainder is of unknown origin. That table gives V, J and clone size, and the DNA gave D and trimming. For this sample there are some 45,000 clones; roughly 86% appear just once. The top ten constitute approximately 60% of the sample.

General study outcomes and caveats: The quantity of clinical and demographic metadata differed by source and by participant and was supplied without curation.

Collaborating institutions collected whole blood in K2EDTA tubes following their own protocols. For TCRbeta analysis, collaborators shipped samples as frozen whole blood, isolated PBMCs, or DNA extracted from either of those sample types. As for this clone: Its target antigen remains unknown. Per-base quality was not reported, and no clone a single base away is much larger than it.

Its CDR3 holds 13 amino acids, cysteine through phenylalanine. The sequence is cut down to CDR3 DNA, 39 bases in frame from base 1. Germline trimming: 6 bases from V, 8 bases from J; junction bases outside gene matches: 9. CDR1 MDHEN and CDR2 SYDVKM were looked up in the germline V gene. Sequences were obtained from peripheral blood. The receptor was isolated from a man between 65 and 85 years old with acute or convalescent COVID-19. The chain was built from TRBV28 and TRBJ1-2; TRBD1 aligns with 7 central bases. CDR3 reads: CASRPPRGRGYTF. The DNA sequence is given as TGTGCCAGCAGGCCTCCAAGGGGGCGGGGCTACACCTTC.